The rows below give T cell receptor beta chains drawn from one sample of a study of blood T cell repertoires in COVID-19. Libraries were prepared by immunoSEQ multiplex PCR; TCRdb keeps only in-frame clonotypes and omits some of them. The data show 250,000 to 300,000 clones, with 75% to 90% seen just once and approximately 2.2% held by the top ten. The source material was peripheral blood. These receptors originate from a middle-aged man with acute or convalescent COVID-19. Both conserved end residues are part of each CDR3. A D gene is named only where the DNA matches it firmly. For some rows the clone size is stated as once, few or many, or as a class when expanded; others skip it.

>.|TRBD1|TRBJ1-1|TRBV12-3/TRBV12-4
TGTGCCAGCAAAACACAGGGGACCCACTGCTTT
CASKTQGTHCF
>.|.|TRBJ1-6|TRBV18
TGTGCCAGCTCACCCCCCGGGAGGATTAGCCACAATTCACCCCTCCACTTT
CASSPPGRISHNSPLHF
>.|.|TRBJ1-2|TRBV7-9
TGTGCCAGCAGCTTATCCCAGGGGCCCGTTAGTGGCTACACCTTC
CASSLSQGPVSGYTF
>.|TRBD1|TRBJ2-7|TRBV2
TGTGCCAACAAAGGGGACAGGGTGTACGAGCAGTACTTC
CANKGDRVYEQYF
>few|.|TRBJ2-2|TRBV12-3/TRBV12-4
TGTGCCAGCAGTCGTCACACCGGGGAGCTGTTTTTT
CASSRHTGELFF
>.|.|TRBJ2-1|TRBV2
TGTGCCAGCAGTTCAATGAATGAGCAGTTCTTC
CASSSMNEQFF
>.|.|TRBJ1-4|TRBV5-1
TGCGCCAGCAGCGGGTCCCCGGGGGAAAAACTGTTTTTT
CASSGSPGEKLFF
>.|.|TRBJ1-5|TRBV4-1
TGCGCCAGCAGCCAAGAGAGCCGCAATCAGCCCCAGCATTTT
CASSQESRNQPQHF
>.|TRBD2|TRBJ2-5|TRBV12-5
TGTGCTAGTGGACCCGGACTAGCGGGGGAAGAGACCCAGTACTTC
CASGPGLAGEETQYF
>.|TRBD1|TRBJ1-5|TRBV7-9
TGTGCCAGCAGCCACTGGGGGGGACAGGGGAATCAGCCCCAGCATTTT
CASSHWGGQGNQPQHF
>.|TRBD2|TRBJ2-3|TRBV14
TGTGCCAGCAGCCCCAATCTAGCGGGGGGGCTCGATACGCAGTATTTT
CASSPNLAGGLDTQYF
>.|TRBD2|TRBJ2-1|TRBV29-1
TGCAGCGTGACGGGAGGGGTGGATGAGCAGTTCTTC
CSVTGGVDEQFF
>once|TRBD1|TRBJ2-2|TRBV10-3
TGTGCCATCAGTGGAAGGGACAGGCATGGCGGGGAGCTGTTTTTT
CAISGRDRHGGELFF
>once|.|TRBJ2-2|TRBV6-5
TGTGCCAGCATTGCGGTAGGGGGCACCGGGGAGCTGTTTTTT
CASIAVGGTGELFF
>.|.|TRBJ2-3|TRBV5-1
TGCGCCAGCAGCCCCCCAGGAAGCACAGATACGCAGTATTTT
CASSPPGSTDTQYF
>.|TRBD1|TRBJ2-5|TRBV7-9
TGTGCCAGCAGCGCCGGGACAGGGGCGACCCAGTACTTC
CASSAGTGATQYF
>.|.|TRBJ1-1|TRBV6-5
TGTGCCAGCAGTACCCGTCTCCGGGAAGCTTTCTTT
CASSTRLREAFF
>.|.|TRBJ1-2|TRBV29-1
TGCAGCGTTGAGTTGCAGGGGAACTATGGCTACACCTTC
CSVELQGNYGYTF
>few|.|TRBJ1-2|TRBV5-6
TGTGCCAGCAGCTTGGGGAGATACACCTATGGCTACACCTTC
CASSLGRYTYGYTF
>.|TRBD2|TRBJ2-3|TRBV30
TGTGCCTGGAGTGCCCTAGCGGGGGGGAGCACAGATACGCAGTATTTT
CAWSALAGGSTDTQYF
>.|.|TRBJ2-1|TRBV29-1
TGCAGCGTTGAAGATTGGTCAGGAAATGAGCAGTTCTTC
CSVEDWSGNEQFF
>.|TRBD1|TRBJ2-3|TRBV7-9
TGTGCCAGCACGAAACAGGGGGCCACAGATACGCAGTATTTT
CASTKQGATDTQYF
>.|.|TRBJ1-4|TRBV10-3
TGTGCCATCAGGGACAGTAATGAAAAACTGTTTTTT
CAIRDSNEKLFF
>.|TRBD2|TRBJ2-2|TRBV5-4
TGTGCCAGCAGATTTAGCGGGGGGCGTTACACCGGGGAGCTGTTTTTT
CASRFSGGRYTGELFF
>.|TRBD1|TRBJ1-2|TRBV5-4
TGTGCCAGCAGCTCCGGGACAGGCTCCCCCTATGGCTACACCTTC
CASSSGTGSPYGYTF
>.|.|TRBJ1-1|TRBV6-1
TGTGCCAGCAGTGAAGACAGGCTGAACACTGAAGCTTTCTTT
CASSEDRLNTEAFF
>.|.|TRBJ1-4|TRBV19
TGTGCCAGTAGTATGCGGGGTAGAGAAAAACTGTTTTTT
CASSMRGREKLFF
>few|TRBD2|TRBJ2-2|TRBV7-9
TGTGCCAGCAGCTTATGGTTGCGGACTAGCGGTAACACCGGGGAGCTGTTTTTT
CASSLWLRTSGNTGELFF
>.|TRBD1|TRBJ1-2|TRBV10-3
TGTGCCATCAGTCGCGGACAGGGCAAGGGCGGGGGCTACACCTTC
CAISRGQGKGGGYTF
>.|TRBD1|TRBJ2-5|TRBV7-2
TGTGCCAGCAGCTATTACAGGGGTTTGGAAGAGACCCAGTACTTC
CASSYYRGLEETQYF
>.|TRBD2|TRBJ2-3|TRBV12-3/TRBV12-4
TGTGCCAGCAGCCATACTAGCGGGCATACGCAGTATTTT
CASSHTSGHTQYF
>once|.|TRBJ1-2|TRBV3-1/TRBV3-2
TGTGCCAGCAGCCCTTGGGGGGAGCTAGCCGGCTACACCTTC
CASSPWGELAGYTF
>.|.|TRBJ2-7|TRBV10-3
TGTGCCATCGGTGACAGCTCCTACGAGCAGTACTTC
CAIGDSSYEQYF
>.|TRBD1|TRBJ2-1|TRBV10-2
TGCGCCAGCAGTGGAGGGACAGGGCGGAATGAGCAGTTCTTC
CASSGGTGRNEQFF
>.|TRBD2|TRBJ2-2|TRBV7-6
TGTGCCAGCACCCTCGGGGGGGGTCGCCCCGGGGAGCTGTTTTTT
CASTLGGGRPGELFF
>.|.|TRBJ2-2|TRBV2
TGTGCCAGCAGTCCCCGAGACACCGGGGAGCTGTTTTTT
CASSPRDTGELFF
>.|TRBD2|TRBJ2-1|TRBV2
TGTGCCACTTCATCCAGGACTAGCGGGATACGTTCCGGTGAGCAGTTCTTC
CATSSRTSGIRSGEQFF
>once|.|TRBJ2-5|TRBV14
TGTGCCAGCAGCCAGATGACAGTGCAAGAGACCCAGTACTTC
CASSQMTVQETQYF
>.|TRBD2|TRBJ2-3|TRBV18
TGTGCCAGCTCACCACCGGAAAGGCGGGGGACAGATACGCAGTATTTT
CASSPPERRGTDTQYF
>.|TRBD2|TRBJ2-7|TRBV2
TGTGCCAGCAGTGAAGCGCTTCCGAGACTAGCGGGGGGCCCCTACGAGCAGTACTTC
CASSEALPRLAGGPYEQYF
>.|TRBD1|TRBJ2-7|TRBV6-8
TGTGCCAGCAGTTACACCCGACAGGGCTCCTACGAGCAGTACTTC
CASSYTRQGSYEQYF
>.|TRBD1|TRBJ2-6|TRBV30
TGTGCCTGGGCAGGGGGCGCTGGGGCCAACGTCCTGACTTTC
CAWAGGAGANVLTF
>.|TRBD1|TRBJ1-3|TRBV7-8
TGTGCCAGCAGCTGGGACAGGGGCACGGGGTCTGGAAACACCATATATTTT
CASSWDRGTGSGNTIYF
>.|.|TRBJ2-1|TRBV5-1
TGCGCCAGCAGCGTCCTGGAGAGCTCCTACAATGAGCAGTTCTTC
CASSVLESSYNEQFF
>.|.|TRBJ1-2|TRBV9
TGTGCCAGCAGCGTAGGGGGGCCCAGGGATGGCTACACCTTC
CASSVGGPRDGYTF
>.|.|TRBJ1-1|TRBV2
TGTGCCAGCAGGCCCGGTAACACTGAAGCTTTCTTT
CASRPGNTEAFF
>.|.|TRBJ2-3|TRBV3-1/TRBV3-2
TGTGCCAGCAGCCAAGGGAGTATTAGCACAGATACGCAGTATTTT
CASSQGSISTDTQYF
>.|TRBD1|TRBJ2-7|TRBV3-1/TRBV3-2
TGTGCCAGCAGCCTAAACAGGGGAGCCTACGAGCAGTACTTC
CASSLNRGAYEQYF
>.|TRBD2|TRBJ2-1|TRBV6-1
TGTGCCAGCACCCGGGGAGCGGGGGGCCACAATGAGCAGTTCTTC
CASTRGAGGHNEQFF
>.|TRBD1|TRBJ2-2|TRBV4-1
TGCGCCAGCAGCCAAGAAGACAGGGATAGCGGGGAGCTGTTTTTT
CASSQEDRDSGELFF
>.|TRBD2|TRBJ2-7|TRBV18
TGTGCCAGCTCACCACCGGGGACTACCTACGAGCAGTACTTC
CASSPPGTTYEQYF
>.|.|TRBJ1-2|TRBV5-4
TGTGCCAGCAGCTTGCAGGGCCTAAACTATGGCTACACCTTC
CASSLQGLNYGYTF
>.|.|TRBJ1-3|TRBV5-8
TGTGCCAGCAGCGCTACATACTACTCTGGAAACACCATATATTTT
CASSATYYSGNTIYF
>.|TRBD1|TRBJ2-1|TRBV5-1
TGCGCCAGCAGCTTTCTGGCTGGACAGGGGTATAATGAGCAGTTCTTC
CASSFLAGQGYNEQFF